This T cell receptor beta chain is from a study of vaccination and CD4 T cells after COVID-19. The Oncomine TCR Beta short-read assay was applied to DNA of cultured CD4+ T cells. TCRdb analysed the PCR reads with MiXCR anew, one entry per CDR3 protein. The sample shows 8,500 to 13,000 distinct CDR3 sequences, roughly 55% of them seen only once. Only one count was recorded for this clonotype. Its antigen remains unidentified. V dropped 7 bases and J dropped 10 bases, with 19 bases sitting between them. CDR1 and CDR2 from the germline V gene are GTSNPN and SVGIG (reference sequence). The CDR3 covers 13 residues. Noted treatment: approximately 9-day PBMC culture with coronavirus spike peptide pools or control peptides (ViraFEST assay).

The TCR originated in a human donor who had recovered from COVID-19. The rearrangement links TRBV30 to TRBJ1-4, with D tentatively TRBD1 (5 bases). Sequenced: CD4+ T cells from blood, cultured in vitro. CDR3 coding DNA: TGTGCCTCGGGGGGAACGGGGGACGGAAAACTGTTTTTT. It codes for CASGGTGDGKLFF.